This TCR beta chain was identified in a study of beta chain features in type 1 diabetes. Study in general: Healthy donors and patients showed comparable age, gender and cell yields.

The isolated RNA, all of it, was reverse transcribed, so expressed TCRB transcripts were what got sequenced. Method: immunoSEQ multiplex PCR; TCRdb's copy keeps in-frame clones and lacks some. The data show 810,000 or so clones, with roughly 17% seen just once and about 0.02% held by the top ten. Each population that was sorted was more than 95% pure. The TCR was taken from a woman aged 18-29 years in good health. Source material: naive CD4+ T cells from blood.

CDR3 region: CASLPGTGRDGYTF. DNA of the CDR3: TGTGCCAGCCTTCCCGGGACAGGACGGGATGGCTACACCTTC. The chain links TRBV6-6 to TRBJ1-2; the match to TRBD1 covers 8 bases. Germline loops: CDR1 MNHNY, CDR2 SVGAGI (reference sequence). CDR3 length: 14 amino acids. Losses at the gene ends were 8 bases for V and 6 bases for J; bases not matched to a gene: 11.